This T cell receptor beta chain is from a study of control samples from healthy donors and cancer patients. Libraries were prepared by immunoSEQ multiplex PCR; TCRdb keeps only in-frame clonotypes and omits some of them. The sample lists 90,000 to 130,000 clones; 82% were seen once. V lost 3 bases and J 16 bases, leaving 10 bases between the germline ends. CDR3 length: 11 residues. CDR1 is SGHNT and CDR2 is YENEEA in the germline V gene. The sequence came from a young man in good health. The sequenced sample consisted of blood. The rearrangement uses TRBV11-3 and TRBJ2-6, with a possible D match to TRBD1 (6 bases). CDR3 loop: CASSLGTRLTF. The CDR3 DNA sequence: TGTGCCAGCAGCTTGGGGACACGGCTGACTTTC. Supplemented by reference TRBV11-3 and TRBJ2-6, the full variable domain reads EAGVVQSPRYKIIEKKQPVAFWCNPISGHNTLYWYLQNLGQGPELLIRYENEEAVDDSQLPKDRFSAERLKGVDSTLKIQPAELGDSAVYLCASSLGTRLTFGAGSRLTVL.